The rows below give T cell receptor beta chains drawn from one sample of a study of T cell changes during pregnancy in multiple sclerosis. Generated by immunoSEQ multiplex PCR, the TCRdb table keeps only in-frame clones and is missing some. The data contain about 60,000 clones, about 92% of them seen just once; the ten biggest clones take up around 0.85%. The sequenced sample was peripheral blood, obtained in the first trimester of pregnancy. These receptors came from a female donor with multiple sclerosis, enrolled in a pregnancy study. The CDR3 runs from the conserved cysteine through the conserved F or W. Each record gives: J gene, D gene, clone size, CDR3 length, V gene, CDR3 DNA, CDR3 protein. A D gene is named only where the DNA matches it firmly. Part of the rows lack a size; the others show once, few, many or a class for expanded clones.

J gene: TRBJ2-2; D gene: -; clone size: -; CDR3 length: 14; V gene: TRBV5-6; CDR3 DNA: TGTGCCAGCAGCTTGACGGTTTTCACCGGGGAGCTGTTTTTT; CDR3 protein: CASSLTVFTGELFF
J gene: TRBJ2-5; D gene: -; clone size: once; CDR3 length: 13; V gene: TRBV7-2; CDR3 DNA: TGTGCCAGCAGCCCCCAGGGACAAGAGACCCAGTACTTC; CDR3 protein: CASSPQGQETQYF
J gene: TRBJ2-3; D gene: -; clone size: -; CDR3 length: 13; V gene: TRBV7-2; CDR3 DNA: TGTGCCAGCAGCCATCTGCTAGCGGATACGCAGTATTTT; CDR3 protein: CASSHLLADTQYF
J gene: TRBJ2-3; D gene: TRBD1; clone size: -; CDR3 length: 15; V gene: TRBV5-1; CDR3 DNA: TGCGCCAGCAGCTTGGAGGGACAGATCACAGATACGCAGTATTTT; CDR3 protein: CASSLEGQITDTQYF
J gene: TRBJ1-1; D gene: TRBD1; clone size: -; CDR3 length: 15; V gene: TRBV11-2; CDR3 DNA: TGTGCCAGCAGCGCGCCCGGGACAGGGCTATCTGAAGCTTTCTTT; CDR3 protein: CASSAPGTGLSEAFF
J gene: TRBJ1-3; D gene: -; clone size: once; CDR3 length: 12; V gene: TRBV30; CDR3 DNA: TGTGCCTGGACGAGCTCTGGAAACACCATATATTTT; CDR3 protein: CAWTSSGNTIYF
J gene: TRBJ1-2; D gene: -; clone size: -; CDR3 length: 14; V gene: TRBV9; CDR3 DNA: TGTGCCAGCAGCGTAGAAGTCACGGGGTATGGCTACACCTTC; CDR3 protein: CASSVEVTGYGYTF
J gene: TRBJ1-3; D gene: TRBD1; clone size: -; CDR3 length: 17; V gene: TRBV18; CDR3 DNA: TGTGCCAGCTCCCCAACGCCGGGACAGGGCTCTGGAAACACCATATATTTT; CDR3 protein: CASSPTPGQGSGNTIYF
J gene: TRBJ2-7; D gene: -; clone size: -; CDR3 length: 11; V gene: TRBV12-5; CDR3 DNA: TGTGCTAGTGGGCAGGCCTACGAGCAGTACTTC; CDR3 protein: CASGQAYEQYF
J gene: TRBJ1-1; D gene: -; clone size: -; CDR3 length: 13; V gene: TRBV2; CDR3 DNA: TGTGCCAGCAGAAGAGATTTGAACACTGAAGCTTTCTTT; CDR3 protein: CASRRDLNTEAFF
J gene: TRBJ2-6; D gene: -; clone size: -; CDR3 length: 15; V gene: TRBV4-2; CDR3 DNA: TGTGCCAGCAGCCAAGAGGAGTCTGGGGCCAACGTCCTGACTTTC; CDR3 protein: CASSQEESGANVLTF
J gene: TRBJ2-1; D gene: -; clone size: -; CDR3 length: 16; V gene: TRBV7-3; CDR3 DNA: TGTGCCAGCAGCTTAATTGGAGGGGGCGGTTCCGATGAGCAGTTCTTC; CDR3 protein: CASSLIGGGGSDEQFF
J gene: TRBJ1-3; D gene: -; clone size: -; CDR3 length: 15; V gene: TRBV7-9; CDR3 DNA: TGTGCCAGCAGCTTAGTAGCGGGGGCAGGAAACACCATATATTTT; CDR3 protein: CASSLVAGAGNTIYF
J gene: TRBJ2-7; D gene: TRBD1; clone size: -; CDR3 length: 13; V gene: TRBV11-2; CDR3 DNA: TGTGCCAGCAGCTTACGCGGACAGGGACAGCAGTACTTC; CDR3 protein: CASSLRGQGQQYF
J gene: TRBJ2-6; D gene: -; clone size: -; CDR3 length: 14; V gene: TRBV7-9; CDR3 DNA: TGTGCCAGCAGCTCTTCCTCTGGGGCCAACGTCCTGACTTTC; CDR3 protein: CASSSSSGANVLTF
J gene: TRBJ2-7; D gene: TRBD1; clone size: -; CDR3 length: 17; V gene: TRBV5-4; CDR3 DNA: TGTGCCAGCAGCTTGGGGGGACAGTTCTCCTATTACTACGAGCAGTACTTC; CDR3 protein: CASSLGGQFSYYYEQYF
J gene: TRBJ2-5; D gene: -; clone size: -; CDR3 length: 15; V gene: TRBV7-9; CDR3 DNA: TGTGCCAGCAGCTTAGCGGCAGGGTTACAAGAGACCCAGTACTTC; CDR3 protein: CASSLAAGLQETQYF
J gene: TRBJ1-5; D gene: -; clone size: -; CDR3 length: 13; V gene: TRBV2; CDR3 DNA: TGTGCCAGCTCTTACGAGAGCAATCAGCCCCAGCATTTT; CDR3 protein: CASSYESNQPQHF
J gene: TRBJ2-2; D gene: -; clone size: -; CDR3 length: 15; V gene: TRBV6-1; CDR3 DNA: TGTGCCAGCAGTGAAGCGGGCGGGACGACCGGGGAGCTGTTTTTT; CDR3 protein: CASSEAGGTTGELFF
J gene: TRBJ2-7; D gene: -; clone size: -; CDR3 length: 15; V gene: TRBV6-1; CDR3 DNA: TGTGCCAGCCCCCCCGTACAGGGGAGGCCCTACGAGCAGTACTTC; CDR3 protein: CASPPVQGRPYEQYF
J gene: TRBJ1-2; D gene: -; clone size: -; CDR3 length: 13; V gene: TRBV11-1; CDR3 DNA: TGTGCCAGCAGCCCGCAACCGGGCTATGGCTACACCTTC; CDR3 protein: CASSPQPGYGYTF
J gene: TRBJ2-3; D gene: TRBD1; clone size: -; CDR3 length: 14; V gene: TRBV7-6; CDR3 DNA: TGTGCCAGCAGCACGACAGGGAGCACAGATACGCAGTATTTT; CDR3 protein: CASSTTGSTDTQYF
J gene: TRBJ2-3; D gene: TRBD2; clone size: -; CDR3 length: 17; V gene: TRBV19; CDR3 DNA: TGTGCCAGTAGGACTAGCGGGGGGGCGACGCCCACAGATACGCAGTATTTT; CDR3 protein: CASRTSGGATPTDTQYF
J gene: TRBJ1-1; D gene: TRBD1; clone size: -; CDR3 length: 14; V gene: TRBV6-1; CDR3 DNA: TGTGCCACTATTGCGACAGGGAAGAACACTGAAGCTTTCTTT; CDR3 protein: CATIATGKNTEAFF
J gene: TRBJ1-4; D gene: TRBD1; clone size: -; CDR3 length: 15; V gene: TRBV6-5; CDR3 DNA: TGTGCCAGCAGTCGAACAGGGGGTCCTAATGAAAAACTGTTTTTT; CDR3 protein: CASSRTGGPNEKLFF
J gene: TRBJ2-7; D gene: -; clone size: -; CDR3 length: 15; V gene: TRBV7-6; CDR3 DNA: TGTGCCAGCAGCAGAGGGAGGGGGGGATCGTACGAGCAGTACTTC; CDR3 protein: CASSRGRGGSYEQYF
J gene: TRBJ2-5; D gene: -; clone size: -; CDR3 length: 17; V gene: TRBV4-2; CDR3 DNA: TGTGCCAGCAGCCAAGAAGTTGGGGGGTTGGGGCAAGAGACCCAGTACTTC; CDR3 protein: CASSQEVGGLGQETQYF
J gene: TRBJ2-7; D gene: -; clone size: -; CDR3 length: 15; V gene: TRBV5-4; CDR3 DNA: TGTGCCAGCAGACCGAGGGCGGGGGCCACCTACGAGCAGTACTTC; CDR3 protein: CASRPRAGATYEQYF